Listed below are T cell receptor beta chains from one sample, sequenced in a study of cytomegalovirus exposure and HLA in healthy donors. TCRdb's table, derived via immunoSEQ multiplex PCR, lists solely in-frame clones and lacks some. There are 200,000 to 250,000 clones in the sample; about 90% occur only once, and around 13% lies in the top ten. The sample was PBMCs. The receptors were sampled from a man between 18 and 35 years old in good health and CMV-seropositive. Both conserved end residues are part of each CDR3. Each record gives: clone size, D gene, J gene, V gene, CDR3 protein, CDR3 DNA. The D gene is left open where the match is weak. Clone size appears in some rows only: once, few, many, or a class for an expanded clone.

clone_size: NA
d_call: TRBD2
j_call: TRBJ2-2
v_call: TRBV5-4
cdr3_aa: CASSAGVGAGELFF
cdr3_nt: TGTGCCAGCTCAGCGGGAGTGGGGGCCGGGGAGCTGTTTTTT

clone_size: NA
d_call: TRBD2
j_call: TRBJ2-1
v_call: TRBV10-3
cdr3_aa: CAISESWGTSGNEQFF
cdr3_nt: TGTGCCATCAGTGAGTCTTGGGGGACTAGCGGGAATGAGCAGTTCTTC

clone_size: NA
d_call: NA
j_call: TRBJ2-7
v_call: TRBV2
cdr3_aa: CASSEFASTYEQYF
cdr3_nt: TGTGCCAGCAGTGAATTTGCCAGCACCTACGAGCAGTACTTC

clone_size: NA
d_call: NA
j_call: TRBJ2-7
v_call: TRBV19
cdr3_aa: CASTPGEGVDEQYF
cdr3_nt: TGTGCCAGTACTCCCGGAGAGGGTGTAGACGAGCAGTACTTC

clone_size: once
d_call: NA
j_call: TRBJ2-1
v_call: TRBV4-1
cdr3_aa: CASSLPLAYSYNEQFF
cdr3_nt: TGCGCCAGCAGCCTTCCCCTAGCTTACTCCTACAATGAGCAGTTCTTC

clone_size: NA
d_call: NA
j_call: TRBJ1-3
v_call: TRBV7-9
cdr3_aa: CASSLMDGGNTIYF
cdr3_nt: TGTGCCAGCAGCCTGATGGACGGAGGAAACACCATATATTTT

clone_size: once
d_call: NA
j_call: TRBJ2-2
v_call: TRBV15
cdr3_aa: CATSGWEFTGGLFF
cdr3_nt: TGTGCCACCAGCGGGTGGGAGTTCACCGGGGGGCTGTTTTTT

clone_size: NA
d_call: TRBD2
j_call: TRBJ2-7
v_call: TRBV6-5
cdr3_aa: CASTEAGAHEQYF
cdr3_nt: TGTGCCAGCACCGAAGCGGGAGCCCACGAGCAGTACTTC

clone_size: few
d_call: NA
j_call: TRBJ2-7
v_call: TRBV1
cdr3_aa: CTSSRAVSYEQYF
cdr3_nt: TGCACCAGCAGCCGGGCCGTCTCCTACGAGCAGTACTTC

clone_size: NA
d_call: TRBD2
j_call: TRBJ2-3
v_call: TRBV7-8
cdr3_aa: CASSLTSGRATDTQYF
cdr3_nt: TGTGCCAGCAGCTTAACTAGCGGGAGGGCCACAGATACGCAGTATTTT

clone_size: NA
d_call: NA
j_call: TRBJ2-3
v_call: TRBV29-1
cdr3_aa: CSVEDGGPDTQYF
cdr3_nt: TGCAGCGTTGAGGACGGGGGTCCGGATACGCAGTATTTT

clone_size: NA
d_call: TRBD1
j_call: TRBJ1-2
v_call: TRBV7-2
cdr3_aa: CASSFPDRGRSGYTF
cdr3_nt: TGTGCCAGCAGCTTTCCTGACAGGGGGCGAAGTGGCTACACCTTC

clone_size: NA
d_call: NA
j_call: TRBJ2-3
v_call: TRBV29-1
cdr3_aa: CSVNLVSDTQYF
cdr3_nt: TGCAGCGTTAATCTAGTGTCAGATACGCAGTATTTT

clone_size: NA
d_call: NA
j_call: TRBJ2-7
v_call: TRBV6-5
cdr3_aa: CASSYTILDEQYF
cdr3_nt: TGTGCCAGCAGTTACACCATACTAGACGAGCAGTACTTC

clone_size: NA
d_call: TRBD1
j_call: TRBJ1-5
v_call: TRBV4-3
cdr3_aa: CASSQGTGMQPQHF
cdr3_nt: TGCGCCAGCAGCCAAGGGACAGGGATGCAGCCCCAGCATTTT

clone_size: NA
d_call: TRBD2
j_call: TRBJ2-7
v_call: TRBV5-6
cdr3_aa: CASTIGGVYYEQYF
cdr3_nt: TGTGCCAGCACCATTGGGGGGGTTTACTACGAGCAGTACTTC

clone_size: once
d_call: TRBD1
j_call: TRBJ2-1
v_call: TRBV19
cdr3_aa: CASRPTGSSYNEQFF
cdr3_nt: TGTGCCAGTAGGCCGACAGGGAGCTCCTACAATGAGCAGTTCTTC

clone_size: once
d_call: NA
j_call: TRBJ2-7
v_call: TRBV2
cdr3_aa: CASSRDVGLRAYEQYF
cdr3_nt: TGTGCCAGCAGTCGGGATGTTGGACTACGTGCCTACGAGCAGTACTTC